Described below is a single T cell receptor (beta chain) sequence and its context. V gave up 0 bases and J gave up 2 bases; unmatched junction bases: 11. The CDR3 is made up of 18 amino acids. CDR1 is SGHDT and CDR2 is YYEEEE in the germline V gene. Data came from immunoSEQ multiplex PCR; TCRdb stores just in-frame clones and leaves some out. The repertoire includes 150,000 to 200,000 clones, 84% of them detected once, and approximately 12% sits in the top ten. The data derive from a study of blood T cell repertoires in COVID-19. The receptor was derived from a man over 45 who had recovered from COVID-19. The sequencing input was PBMCs or T cells enriched from blood (not recorded which). V is TRBV5-6 and J is TRBJ2-3; 8 nucleotides line up with TRBD2. The CDR3 bases are TGTGCCAGCAGCTTGGATTTTCGGGGACTAGGGCTCACAGATACGCAGTATTTT. It specifies CASSLDFRGLGLTDTQYF.